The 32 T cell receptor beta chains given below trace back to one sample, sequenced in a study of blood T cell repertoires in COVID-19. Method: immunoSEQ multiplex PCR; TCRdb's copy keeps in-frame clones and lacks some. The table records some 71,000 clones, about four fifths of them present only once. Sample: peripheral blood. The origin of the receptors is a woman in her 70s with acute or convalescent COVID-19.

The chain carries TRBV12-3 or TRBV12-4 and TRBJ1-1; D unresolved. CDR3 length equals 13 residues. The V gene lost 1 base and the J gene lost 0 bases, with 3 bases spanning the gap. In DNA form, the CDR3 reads TGTGCCAGCAGTTTAGGTATGAACACTGAAGCTTTCTTT. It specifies CASSLGMNTEAFF.

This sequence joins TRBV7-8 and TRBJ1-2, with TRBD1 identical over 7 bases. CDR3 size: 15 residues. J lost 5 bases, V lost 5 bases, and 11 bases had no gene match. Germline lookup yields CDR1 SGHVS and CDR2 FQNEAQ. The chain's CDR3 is CASSPMEGAGYGYTF. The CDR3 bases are TGTGCCAGCAGCCCCATGGAGGGGGCCGGGTATGGCTACACCTTC.

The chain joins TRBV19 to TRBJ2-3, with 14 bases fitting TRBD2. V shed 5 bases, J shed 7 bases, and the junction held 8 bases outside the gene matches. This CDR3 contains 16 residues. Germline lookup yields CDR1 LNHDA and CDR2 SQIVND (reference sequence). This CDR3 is CASSPERTSGGNTQYF. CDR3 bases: TGTGCCAGTAGTCCCGAGAGGACTAGCGGGGGGAATACGCAGTATTTT.

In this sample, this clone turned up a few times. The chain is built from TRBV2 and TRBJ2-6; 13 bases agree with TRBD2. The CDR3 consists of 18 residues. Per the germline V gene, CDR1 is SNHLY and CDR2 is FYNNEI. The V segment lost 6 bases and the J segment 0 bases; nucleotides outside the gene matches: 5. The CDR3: CASSALAGGLSGANVLTF. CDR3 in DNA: TGTGCCAGCAGCGCACTAGCGGGGGGGCTCTCTGGGGCCAACGTCCTGACTTTC.

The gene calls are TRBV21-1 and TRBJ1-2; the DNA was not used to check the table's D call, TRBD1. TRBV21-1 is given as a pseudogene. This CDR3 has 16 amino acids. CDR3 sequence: CARRTGWFIIGYGYTF. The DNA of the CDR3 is TGTGCCAGAAGAACAGGGTGGTTTATTATCGGTTATGGCTACACCTTC.

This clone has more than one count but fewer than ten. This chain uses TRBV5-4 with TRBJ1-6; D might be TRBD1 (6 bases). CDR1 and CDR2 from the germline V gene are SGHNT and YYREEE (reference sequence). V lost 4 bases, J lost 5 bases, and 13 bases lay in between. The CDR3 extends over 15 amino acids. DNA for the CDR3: TGTGCCAGCAGCCCTGGGACACCCGATAATTCACCCCTCCACTTT. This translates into CASSPGTPDNSPLHF.

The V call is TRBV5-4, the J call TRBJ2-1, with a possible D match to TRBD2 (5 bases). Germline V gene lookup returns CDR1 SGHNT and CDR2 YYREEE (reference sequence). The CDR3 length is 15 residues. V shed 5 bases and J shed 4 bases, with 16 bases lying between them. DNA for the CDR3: TGTGCCAGCAGTTCCACCAGCGGCTTGTACAATGAGCAGTTCTTC. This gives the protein CASSSTSGLYNEQFF.

CDR3: CASSIQAGQETQYF. The CDR3 bases are TGCGCCAGCAGTATCCAAGCGGGTCAAGAGACCCAGTACTTC. The chain couples TRBV10-2 to TRBJ2-5, with D perhaps TRBD2 (6 bases). Germline V gene lookup returns CDR1 WSHSY and CDR2 SAAADI. This CDR3 comprises 14 residues. V lost 5 bases and J 2 bases, leaving 12 bases between the germline ends.

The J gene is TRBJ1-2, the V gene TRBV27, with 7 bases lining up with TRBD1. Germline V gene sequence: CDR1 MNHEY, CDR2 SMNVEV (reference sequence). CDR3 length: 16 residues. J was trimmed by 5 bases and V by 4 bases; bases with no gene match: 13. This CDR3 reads CASSYNTGERGYGYTF. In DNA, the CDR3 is TGTGCCAGCAGTTACAATACAGGGGAGAGGGGATATGGCTACACCTTC.

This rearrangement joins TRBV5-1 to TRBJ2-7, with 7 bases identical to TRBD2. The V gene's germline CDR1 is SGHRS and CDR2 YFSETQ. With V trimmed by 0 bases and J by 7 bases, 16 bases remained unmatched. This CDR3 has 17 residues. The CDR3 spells CASSLGSAGADWGEQYF. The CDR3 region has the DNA TGCGCCAGCAGCTTGGGGTCGGCGGGAGCGGACTGGGGGGAGCAGTACTTC.

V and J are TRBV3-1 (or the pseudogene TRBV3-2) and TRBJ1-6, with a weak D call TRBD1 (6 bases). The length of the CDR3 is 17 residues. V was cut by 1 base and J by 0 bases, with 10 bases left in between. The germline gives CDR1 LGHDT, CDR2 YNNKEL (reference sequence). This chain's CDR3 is CASSQAGQSSYNSPLHF. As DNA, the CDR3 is TGTGCCAGCAGCCAAGCCGGACAGAGCTCCTATAATTCACCCCTCCACTTT.

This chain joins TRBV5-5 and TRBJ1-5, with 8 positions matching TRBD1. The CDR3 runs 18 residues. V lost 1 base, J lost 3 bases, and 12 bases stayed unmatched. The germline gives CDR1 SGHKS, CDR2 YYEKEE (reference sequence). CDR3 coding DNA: TGTGCCAGCAGCTTGCGTCTTAGGACAGGGCCGATCAATCAGCCCCAGCATTTT. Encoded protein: CASSLRLRTGPINQPQHF.

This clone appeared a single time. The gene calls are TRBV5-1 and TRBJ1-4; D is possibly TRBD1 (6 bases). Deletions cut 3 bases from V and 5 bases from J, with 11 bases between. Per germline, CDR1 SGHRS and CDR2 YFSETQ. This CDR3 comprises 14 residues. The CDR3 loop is CASSWDIENEKLFF. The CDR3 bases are TGCGCCAGCAGCTGGGACATCGAGAATGAAAAACTGTTTTTT.

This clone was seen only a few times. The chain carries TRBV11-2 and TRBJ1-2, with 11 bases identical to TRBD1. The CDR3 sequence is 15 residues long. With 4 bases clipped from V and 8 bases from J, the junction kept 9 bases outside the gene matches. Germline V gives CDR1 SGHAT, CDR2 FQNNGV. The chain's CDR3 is CASSSGGQGVKGYTF. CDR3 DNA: TGTGCCAGCAGCTCAGGGGGACAGGGGGTAAAGGGCTACACCTTC.

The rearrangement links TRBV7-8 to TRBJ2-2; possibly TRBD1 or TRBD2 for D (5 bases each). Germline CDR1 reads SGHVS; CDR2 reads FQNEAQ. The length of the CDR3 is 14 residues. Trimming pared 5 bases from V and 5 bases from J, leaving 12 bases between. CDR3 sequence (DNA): TGTGCCAGCAGCCGAGGGGCAGAGACCGGGGAGCTGTTTTTT. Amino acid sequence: CASSRGAETGELFF.

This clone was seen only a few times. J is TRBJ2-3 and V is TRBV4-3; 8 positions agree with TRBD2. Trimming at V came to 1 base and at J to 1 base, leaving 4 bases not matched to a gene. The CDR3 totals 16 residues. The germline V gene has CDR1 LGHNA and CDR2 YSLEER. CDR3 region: CASSQGTRGGTDTQYF. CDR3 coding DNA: TGCGCCAGCAGCCAAGGAACGCGGGGGGGCACAGATACGCAGTATTTT.

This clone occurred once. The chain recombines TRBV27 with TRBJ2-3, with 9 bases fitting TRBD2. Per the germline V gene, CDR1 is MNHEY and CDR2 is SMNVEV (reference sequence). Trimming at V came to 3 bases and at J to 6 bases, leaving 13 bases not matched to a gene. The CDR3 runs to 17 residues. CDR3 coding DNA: TGTGCCAGCAGTTTTGCTTATTTAGCGGGAGAACCCGATACGCAGTATTTT. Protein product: CASSFAYLAGEPDTQYF.

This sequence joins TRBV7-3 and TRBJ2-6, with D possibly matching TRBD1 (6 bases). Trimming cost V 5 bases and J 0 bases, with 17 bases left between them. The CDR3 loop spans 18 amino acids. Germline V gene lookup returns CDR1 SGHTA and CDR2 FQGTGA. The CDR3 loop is CASSPPRTDVSGANVLTF. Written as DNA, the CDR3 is TGTGCCAGCAGCCCACCTCGGACAGATGTCTCTGGGGCCAACGTCCTGACTTTC.

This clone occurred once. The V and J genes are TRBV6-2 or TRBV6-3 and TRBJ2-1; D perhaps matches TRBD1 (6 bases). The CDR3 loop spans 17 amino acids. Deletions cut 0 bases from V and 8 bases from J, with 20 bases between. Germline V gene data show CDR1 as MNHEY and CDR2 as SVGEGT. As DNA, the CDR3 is TGTGCCAGCAGTTACTCGGGTTCCAGGGGCTCTGGGGATGAGCAGTTCTTC. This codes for CASSYSGSRGSGDEQFF.

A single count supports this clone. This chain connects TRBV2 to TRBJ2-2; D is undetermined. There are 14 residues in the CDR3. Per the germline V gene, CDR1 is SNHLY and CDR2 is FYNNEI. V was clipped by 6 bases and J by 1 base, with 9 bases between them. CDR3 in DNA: TGTGCCAGCAGCGGTTTTGTGAACACCGGGGAGCTGTTTTTT. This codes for CASSGFVNTGELFF. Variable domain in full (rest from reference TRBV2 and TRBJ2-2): EPEVTQTPSHQVTQMGQEVILRCVPISNHLYFYWYRQILGQKVEFLVSFYNNEISEKSEIFDDQFSVERPDGSNFTLKIRSTKLEDSAMYFCASSGFVNTGELFFGEGSRLTVL.

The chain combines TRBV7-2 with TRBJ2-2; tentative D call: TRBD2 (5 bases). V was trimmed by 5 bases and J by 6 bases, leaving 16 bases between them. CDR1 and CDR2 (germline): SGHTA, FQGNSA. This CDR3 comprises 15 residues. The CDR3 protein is CASSNLDYLSGELFF. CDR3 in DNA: TGTGCCAGCAGCAACTTAGACTACCTTTCCGGGGAGCTGTTTTTT.

The CDR3 DNA reads as TGTGCCAGCAGCTTTGAGGTAGCGGGAGCCCCAGAGCAGTTCTTC. Translating it yields CASSFEVAGAPEQFF. The chain uses TRBV11-2 and TRBJ2-1; TRBD2 matches 9 bases. With 3 bases clipped from V and 10 bases from J, the junction kept 10 bases outside the gene matches. The CDR3 spans 15 residues. Germline CDR1 SGHAT, CDR2 FQNNGV.

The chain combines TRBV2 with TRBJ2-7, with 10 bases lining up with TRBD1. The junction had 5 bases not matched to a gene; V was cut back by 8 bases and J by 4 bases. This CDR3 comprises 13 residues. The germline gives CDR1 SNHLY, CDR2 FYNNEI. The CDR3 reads CASHGQGVYEQYF. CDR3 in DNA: TGTGCCAGCCACGGACAGGGGGTTTACGAGCAGTACTTC.

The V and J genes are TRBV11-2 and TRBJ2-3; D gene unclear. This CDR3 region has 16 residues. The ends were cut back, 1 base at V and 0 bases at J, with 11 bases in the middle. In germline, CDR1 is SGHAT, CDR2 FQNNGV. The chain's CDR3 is CASSLAALPSTDTQYF. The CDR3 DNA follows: TGTGCCAGCAGCTTAGCCGCACTACCTAGCACAGATACGCAGTATTTT.

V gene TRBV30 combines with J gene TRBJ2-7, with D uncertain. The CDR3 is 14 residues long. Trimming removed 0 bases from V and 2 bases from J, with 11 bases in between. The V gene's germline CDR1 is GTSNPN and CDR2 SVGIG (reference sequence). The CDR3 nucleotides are TGTGCCTGGAGTGTGAATGCGGAGCCCTACGAGCAGTACTTC. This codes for CAWSVNAEPYEQYF.

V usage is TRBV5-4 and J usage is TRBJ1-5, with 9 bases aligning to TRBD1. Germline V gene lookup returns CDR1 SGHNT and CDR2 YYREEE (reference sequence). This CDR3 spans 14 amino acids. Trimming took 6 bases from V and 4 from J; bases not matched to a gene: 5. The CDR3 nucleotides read TGTGCCAGCACCGTCGGACAGGGGAATCAGCCCCAGCATTTT. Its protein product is CASTVGQGNQPQHF.

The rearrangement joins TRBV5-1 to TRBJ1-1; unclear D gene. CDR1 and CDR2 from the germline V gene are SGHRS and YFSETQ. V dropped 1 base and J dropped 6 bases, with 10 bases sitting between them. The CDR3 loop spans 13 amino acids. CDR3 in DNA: TGCGCCAGCAGCTTGTATCGCTCAGCTGAAGCTTTCTTT. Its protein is CASSLYRSAEAFF.

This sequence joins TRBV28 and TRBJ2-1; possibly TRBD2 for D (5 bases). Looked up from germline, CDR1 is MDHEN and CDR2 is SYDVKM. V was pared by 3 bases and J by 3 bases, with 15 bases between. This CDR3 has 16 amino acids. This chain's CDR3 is CASSFLIRGNYNEQFF. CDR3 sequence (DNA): TGTGCCAGCAGTTTCCTTATCCGGGGAAACTACAATGAGCAGTTCTTC.

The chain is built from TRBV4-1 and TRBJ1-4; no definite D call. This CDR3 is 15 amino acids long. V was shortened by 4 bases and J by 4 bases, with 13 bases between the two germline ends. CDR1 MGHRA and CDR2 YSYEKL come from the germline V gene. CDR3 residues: CASSPPAGNNEKLFF. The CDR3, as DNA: TGCGCCAGCAGCCCGCCCGCGGGGAATAATGAAAAACTGTTTTTT.

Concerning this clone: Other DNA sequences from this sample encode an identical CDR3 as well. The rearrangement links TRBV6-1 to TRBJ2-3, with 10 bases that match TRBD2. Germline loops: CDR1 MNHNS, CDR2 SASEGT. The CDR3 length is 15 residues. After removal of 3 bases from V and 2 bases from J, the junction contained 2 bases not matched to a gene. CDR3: CASSDLAGDTDTQYF. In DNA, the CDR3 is TGTGCCAGCAGTGACCTAGCGGGGGACACAGATACGCAGTATTTT.

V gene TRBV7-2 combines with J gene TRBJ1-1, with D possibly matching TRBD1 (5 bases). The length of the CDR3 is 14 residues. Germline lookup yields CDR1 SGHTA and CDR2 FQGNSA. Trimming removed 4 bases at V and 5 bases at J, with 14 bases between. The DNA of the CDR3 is TGTGCCAGCAGCTCTTTGGGGGGTAGGACTGAAGCTTTCTTT. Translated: CASSSLGGRTEAFF.

CDR3 nucleotide sequence: TGCGCCAGCAGTCCTGACACGGTTGGCTATGGCTACACCTTC. Protein: CASSPDTVGYGYTF. The V and J genes are TRBV5-1 and TRBJ1-2; no definite D call. V lost 5 bases and J lost 4, with 15 bases in between. Looked up from germline, CDR1 is SGHRS and CDR2 is YFSETQ. CDR3 size: 14 residues.